Below, 10 T cell receptor beta chains from the same sample are listed, as sequenced in a study of response to subunit inactivated influenza vaccine. TCRdb reprocessed the RT-PCR reads via MiXCR and lists one record per CDR3 protein. This sample has about half a million distinct CDR3 sequences, with 9.5% to 12% found just once. Source: PBMCs from blood, taken 45 days after vaccination. The receptors come from a man in his fifties who received an inactivated influenza vaccine.

V is TRBV18 and J is TRBJ2-5; 10 nucleotides align to TRBD2. CDR1 and CDR2 from the germline V gene are KGHSH and LQKENI. CDR3 length equals 15 residues. The V segment lost 2 bases and the J segment 3 bases; nucleotides outside the gene matches: 3. CDR3 region: CASSPGGLAEETQYF. The CDR3 nucleotides read TGTGCCAGCTCACCAGGTGGACTAGCGGAAGAGACCCAGTACTTC.

The gene calls are TRBV5-5 and TRBJ1-2; D is undetermined. V lost 2 bases and J 8 bases, leaving 16 bases between the germline ends. CDR1 is SGHKS and CDR2 is YYEKEE in the germline V gene (reference sequence). There are 14 residues in the CDR3. CDR3 residues: CASSFTSPLTGYTF. In DNA, the CDR3 is TGTGCCAGCAGCTTTACGTCTCCCCTTACAGGCTACACCTTC.

This clonotype showed up many times. This rearrangement joins TRBV28 to TRBJ1-1; the D gene is possibly TRBD1 (6 bases). The CDR3 has 13 amino acids. The germline V gene has CDR1 MDHEN and CDR2 SYDVKM. Deletions cut 3 bases from V and 6 bases from J, with 11 bases between. The CDR3 sequence is CASSFTGKAEAFF. The CDR3 DNA sequence: TGTGCCAGCAGTTTTACAGGGAAAGCTGAAGCTTTCTTT.

On this clonotype itself: At one of its ends the junction is not consistent with the germline gene, which may arise from a read error. V usage is TRBV24-1 and J usage is TRBJ2-5; D gene ambiguous. Germline CDR1 reads KGHDR; CDR2 reads SFDVKD. CDR3 length: 12 amino acids. For the CDR3, the DNA is TGTGCCACCAGTGAACCACAAGTGACCCAGTACTTC. It codes for CATSEPQVTQYF.

This clonotype turned up a few times. The chain links TRBV20-1 to TRBJ2-1; 7 nucleotides match TRBD2. With V trimmed by 3 bases and J by 10 bases, 9 bases remained unmatched. CDR3 size: 13 residues. Germline CDR1 is DFQATT and CDR2 is SNEGSKA (reference sequence). The chain's CDR3 is CSASDGGGGEQFF. The CDR3 DNA is TGCAGTGCTAGTGACGGAGGCGGGGGAGAGCAGTTCTTC.

At least ten counts were recorded for this clonotype. The chain joins TRBV5-6 to TRBJ1-5, with 7 bases aligning to TRBD1. CDR3 size: 14 residues. V lost 4 bases and J lost 1; bases outside the gene matches: 2. Germline lookup yields CDR1 SGHDT and CDR2 YYEEEE. The CDR3 region is CASSTRGSNQPQHF. DNA of the CDR3: TGTGCCAGCAGCACCAGGGGGAGCAATCAGCCCCAGCATTTT.

This clonotype was picked up one time. The rearrangement joins TRBV4-3 to TRBJ1-4; 8 positions agree with TRBD1. The germline V gene has CDR1 LGHNA and CDR2 YSLEER. V was clipped by 5 bases and J by 5 bases; unmatched bases: 7. This CDR3 is 15 amino acids long. Here the CDR3 reads CASSGRQGWNEKLFF. The DNA for the CDR3 is TGCGCCAGCAGCGGAAGACAGGGGTGGAATGAAAAACTGTTTTTT.

A few counts support this clonotype. The chain couples TRBV28 to TRBJ1-6; tentative D call: TRBD1 (5 bases). In germline, CDR1 is MDHEN, CDR2 SYDVKM. V was shortened by 7 bases and J by 6 bases, with 16 bases between the two germline ends. CDR3 length equals 15 residues. The CDR3 region is CASNLTRDLNSPLHF. Written as DNA, the CDR3 is TGTGCCAGCAACCTTACCCGGGACCTTAATTCACCCCTCCACTTT. Supplemented by reference TRBV28 and TRBJ1-6, the full variable domain reads DVKVTQSSRYLVKRTGEKVFLECVQDMDHENMFWYRQDPGLGLRLIYFSYDVKMKEKGDIPEGYSVSREKKERFSLILESASTNQTSMYLCASNLTRDLNSPLHFGNGTRLTVT.

This clonotype was counted only a few times. The chain couples TRBV7-9 to TRBJ2-1; D perhaps matches TRBD2 (5 bases). Germline loops: CDR1 SEHNR, CDR2 FQNEAQ (reference sequence). The CDR3 loop spans 16 amino acids. Trimming left V 4 bases short and J 0 bases short, with 13 bases between. The CDR3 reads CASSSRSGRSYNEQFF. In nucleotides, the CDR3 is TGTGCCAGCAGCTCAAGAAGCGGACGCTCCTACAATGAGCAGTTCTTC.

This clonotype came up a few times. This chain connects TRBV4-1 to TRBJ2-7; tentatively, D is TRBD1 or TRBD2 (5 bases each). Germline values: CDR1 MGHRA, CDR2 YSYEKL. The V end was cut by 1 base, the J end by 3 bases, with 19 bases between. CDR3 size: 17 residues. The CDR3 region is CASSQVLGTLGVYEQYF. CDR3 nucleotides: TGCGCCAGCAGCCAAGTGTTGGGGACCCTCGGAGTCTACGAGCAGTACTTC.